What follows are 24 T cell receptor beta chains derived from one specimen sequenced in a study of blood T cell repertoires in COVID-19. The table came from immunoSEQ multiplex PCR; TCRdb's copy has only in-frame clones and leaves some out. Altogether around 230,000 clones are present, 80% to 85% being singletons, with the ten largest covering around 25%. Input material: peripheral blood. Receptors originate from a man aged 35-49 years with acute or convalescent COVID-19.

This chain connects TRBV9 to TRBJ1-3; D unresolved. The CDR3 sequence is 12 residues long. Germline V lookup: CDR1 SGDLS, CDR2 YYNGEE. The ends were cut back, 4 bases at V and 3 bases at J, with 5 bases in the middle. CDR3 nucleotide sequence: TGTGCCAGCAGCTTGAGTGGAAACACCATATATTTT. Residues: CASSLSGNTIYF.

CDR3 protein: CASSGDRDTGELFF. The CDR3 DNA sequence: TGTGCCAGCAGCGGGGACAGGGACACCGGGGAGCTGTTTTTT. The chain uses TRBV11-3 and TRBJ2-2, with 9 bases that match TRBD1. J was trimmed by 3 bases and V by 5 bases; bases with no gene match: 1. Germline CDR1 reads SGHNT; CDR2 reads YENEEA. The CDR3 covers 14 residues.

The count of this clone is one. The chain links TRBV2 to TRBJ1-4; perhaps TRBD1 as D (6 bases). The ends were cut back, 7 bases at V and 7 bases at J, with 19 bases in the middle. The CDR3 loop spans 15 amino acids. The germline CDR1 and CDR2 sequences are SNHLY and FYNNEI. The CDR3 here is CASNLLQGTPEKLFF. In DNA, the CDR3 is TGTGCCAGCAACCTACTACAGGGAACACCTGAAAAACTGTTTTTT.

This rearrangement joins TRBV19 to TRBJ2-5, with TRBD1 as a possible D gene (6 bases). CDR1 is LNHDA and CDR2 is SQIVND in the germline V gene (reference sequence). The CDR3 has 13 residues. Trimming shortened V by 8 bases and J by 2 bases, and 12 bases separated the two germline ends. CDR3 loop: CASSTGRQETQYF. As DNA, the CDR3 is TGTGCCAGTTCTACAGGGCGGCAAGAGACCCAGTACTTC.

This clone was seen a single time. DNA for the CDR3: TGTGCCAGCTCACCACCGGTCAGGGAAGAGACCCAGTACTTC. Amino acid sequence: CASSPPVREETQYF. V and J are TRBV18 and TRBJ2-5, with a weak D call TRBD1 (5 bases). Trimming left V 0 bases short and J 3 bases short, with 8 bases between. The CDR3 length is 14 residues. CDR1 and CDR2 from the germline V gene are KGHSH and LQKENI.

CDR3 in amino acids: CASKRQGSSDTQYF. CDR3 DNA sequence: TGTGCCAGCAAAAGACAGGGATCGTCAGATACGCAGTATTTT. This chain connects TRBV6-5 to TRBJ2-3, with 7 bases that match TRBD1. V shed 7 bases, J shed 4 bases, and the junction held 8 bases outside the gene matches. CDR1 is MNHEY and CDR2 is SVGAGI in the germline V gene. CDR3 length: 14 amino acids.

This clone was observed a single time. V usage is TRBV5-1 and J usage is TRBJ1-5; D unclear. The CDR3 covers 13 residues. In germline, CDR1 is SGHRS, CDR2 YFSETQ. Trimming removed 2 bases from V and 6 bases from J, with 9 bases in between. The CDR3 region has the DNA TGCGCCAGCAGCTTTCTTGCGGGTCAGCCCCAGCATTTT. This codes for CASSFLAGQPQHF.

CDR3 in DNA: TGTGCCTGGAGAAACCGGGACAGGGGTTCGGGCGGGGAGCTGTTTTTT. The encoded protein is CAWRNRDRGSGGELFF. The chain couples TRBV30 to TRBJ2-2; 10 bases fit TRBD1. Germline V gene lookup returns CDR1 GTSNPN and CDR2 SVGIG (reference sequence). With V trimmed by 3 bases and J by 7 bases, 11 bases remained unmatched. This CDR3 is 16 amino acids long.

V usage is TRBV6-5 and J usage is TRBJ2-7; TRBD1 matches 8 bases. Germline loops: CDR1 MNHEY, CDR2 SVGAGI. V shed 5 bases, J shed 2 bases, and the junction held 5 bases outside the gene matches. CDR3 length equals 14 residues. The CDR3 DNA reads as TGTGCCAGCAGTCGAGGACAGGGCCCCTACGAGCAGTACTTC. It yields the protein CASSRGQGPYEQYF.

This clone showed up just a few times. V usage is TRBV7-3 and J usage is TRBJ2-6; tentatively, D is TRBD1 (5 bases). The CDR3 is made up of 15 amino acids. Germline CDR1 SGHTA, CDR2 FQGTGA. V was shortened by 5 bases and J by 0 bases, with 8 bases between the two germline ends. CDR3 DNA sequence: TGTGCCAGCAGCGTCGACAGCTCTGGGGCCAACGTCCTGACTTTC. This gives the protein CASSVDSSGANVLTF.

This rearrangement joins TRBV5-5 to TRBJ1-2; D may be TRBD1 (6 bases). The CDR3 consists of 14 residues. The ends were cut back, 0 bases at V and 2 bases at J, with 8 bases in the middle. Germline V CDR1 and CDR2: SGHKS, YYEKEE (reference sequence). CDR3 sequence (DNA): TGTGCCAGCAGCTTGGCCACAGGGAACTATGGCTACACCTTC. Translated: CASSLATGNYGYTF.

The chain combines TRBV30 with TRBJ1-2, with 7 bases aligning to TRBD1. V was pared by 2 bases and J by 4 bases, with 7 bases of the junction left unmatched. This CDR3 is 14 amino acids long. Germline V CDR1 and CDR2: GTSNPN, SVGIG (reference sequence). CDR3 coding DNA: TGTGCCTGGAGTTACAGACGGACAGGCTATGGCTACACCTTC. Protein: CAWSYRRTGYGYTF.

CDR3 sequence reads: CASSLYLEDRPQETQYF. In DNA form, the CDR3 reads TGTGCCAGCAGCTTATACCTTGAGGACAGGCCTCAAGAGACCCAGTACTTC. This chain links TRBV7-6 with TRBJ2-5, with 7 bases matching TRBD1. The length of the CDR3 is 17 residues. Per germline, CDR1 SGHVS and CDR2 FNYEAQ. The J segment lost 2 bases and the V segment lost 2 bases, leaving 11 bases of the junction unmatched.

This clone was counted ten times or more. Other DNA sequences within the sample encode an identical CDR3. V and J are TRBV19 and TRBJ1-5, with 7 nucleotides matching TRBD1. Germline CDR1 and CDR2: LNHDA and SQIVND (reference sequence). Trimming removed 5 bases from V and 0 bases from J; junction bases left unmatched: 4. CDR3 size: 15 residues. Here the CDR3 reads CASSDRDSSNQPQHF. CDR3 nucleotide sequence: TGTGCCAGTAGTGACCGGGACAGTAGCAATCAGCCCCAGCATTTT.

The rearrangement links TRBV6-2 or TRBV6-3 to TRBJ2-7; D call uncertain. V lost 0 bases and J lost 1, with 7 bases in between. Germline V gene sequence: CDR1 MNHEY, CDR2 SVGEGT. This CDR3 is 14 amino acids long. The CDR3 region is CASSYSRGSYEQYF. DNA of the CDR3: TGTGCCAGCAGTTACTCGAGAGGTTCCTACGAGCAGTACTTC.

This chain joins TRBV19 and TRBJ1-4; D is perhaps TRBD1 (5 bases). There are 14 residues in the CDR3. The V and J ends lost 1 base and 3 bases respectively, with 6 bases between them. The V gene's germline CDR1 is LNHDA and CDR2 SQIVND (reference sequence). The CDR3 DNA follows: TGTGCCAGTAGTATAGGGACATCTAATGAAAAACTGTTTTTT. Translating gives CASSIGTSNEKLFF.

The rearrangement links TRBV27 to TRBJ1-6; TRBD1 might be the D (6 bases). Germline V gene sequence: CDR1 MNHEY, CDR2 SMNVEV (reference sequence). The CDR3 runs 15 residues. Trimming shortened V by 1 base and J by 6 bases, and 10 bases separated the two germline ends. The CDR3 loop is CASSLYGQINSPLHF. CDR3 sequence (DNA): TGTGCCAGCAGTTTATACGGACAGATTAATTCACCCCTCCACTTT.

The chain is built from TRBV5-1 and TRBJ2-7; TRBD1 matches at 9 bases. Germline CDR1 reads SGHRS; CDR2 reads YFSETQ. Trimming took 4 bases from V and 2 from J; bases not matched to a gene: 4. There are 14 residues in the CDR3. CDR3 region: CASSRGQGTYEQYF. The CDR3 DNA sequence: TGCGCCAGCAGCCGGGGACAGGGCACCTACGAGCAGTACTTC.

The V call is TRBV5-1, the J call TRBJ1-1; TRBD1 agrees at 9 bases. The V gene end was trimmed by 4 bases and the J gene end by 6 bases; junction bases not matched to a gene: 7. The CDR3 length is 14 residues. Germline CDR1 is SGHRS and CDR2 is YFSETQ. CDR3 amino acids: CASSPGQGRPEAFF. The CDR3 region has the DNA TGCGCCAGCAGCCCGGGACAGGGTCGGCCTGAAGCTTTCTTT.

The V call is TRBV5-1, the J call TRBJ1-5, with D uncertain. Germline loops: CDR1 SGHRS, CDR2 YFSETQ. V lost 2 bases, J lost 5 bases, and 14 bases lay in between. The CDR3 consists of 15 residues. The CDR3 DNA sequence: TGCGCCAGCAGCTTTGGTCCGTCAGGCGATCAGCCCCAGCATTTT. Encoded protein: CASSFGPSGDQPQHF.

This CDR3 reads CASRSTGEDTGELFF. The CDR3 DNA reads as TGTGCCAGCAGATCGACAGGGGAGGACACCGGGGAGCTGTTTTTT. V and J are TRBV25-1 and TRBJ2-2; 8 bases are a match to TRBD1. There are 15 residues in the CDR3. The V and J ends lost 6 bases and 3 bases, in that order; junction bases with no gene match: 6. CDR1 is MGHDK and CDR2 is SYGVNS in the germline V gene.

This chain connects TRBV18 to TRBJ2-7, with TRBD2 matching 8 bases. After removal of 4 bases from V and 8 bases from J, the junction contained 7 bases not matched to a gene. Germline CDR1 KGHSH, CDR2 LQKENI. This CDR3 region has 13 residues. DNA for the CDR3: TGTGCCAGCTCACGGGACACGGGAGGGCAGCAGTACTTC. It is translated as CASSRDTGGQQYF.

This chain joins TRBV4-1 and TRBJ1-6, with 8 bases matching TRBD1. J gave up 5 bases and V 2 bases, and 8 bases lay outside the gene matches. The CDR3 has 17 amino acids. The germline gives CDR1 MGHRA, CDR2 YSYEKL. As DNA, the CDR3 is TGCGCCAGCAGCCAAAAGGCAGGGGGCCAGGATAATTCACCCCTCCACTTT. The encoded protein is CASSQKAGGQDNSPLHF.

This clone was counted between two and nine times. The CDR3 region has the DNA TGTGCCAGCAGCTTAGAGTCAGGGGGCTGGTCACCCCTCCACTTT. Translating it yields CASSLESGGWSPLHF. The chain joins TRBV7-3 to TRBJ1-6, with 8 bases fitting TRBD1. The trim removed 2 bases at V and 10 bases at J, leaving 7 bases unmatched. This CDR3 contains 15 residues. The germline CDR1 and CDR2 sequences are SGHTA and FQGTGA.